This T cell receptor beta chain is from a study of CD8+ T cells in alopecia areata. At the level of the study: Treated patients' severity was scored by percentage of affected scalp area.

Trimming left V 2 bases short and J 4 bases short, with 20 bases between. Germline CDR1 GTSNPN, CDR2 SVGIG (reference sequence). The CDR3 extends over 16 amino acids. Whole-study findings and limits: Mice showed clearer TCR sharing than patients did, a gap that was possibly HLA-related. Scalp lesions, especially in alopecia totalis/universalis, had higher clonality than normal scalp.

cDNA reverse transcribed from extracted RNA served as the sequencing template. The assay was immunoSEQ multiplex PCR, and TCRdb's table has in-frame clones only and misses some. Counted here are 3,500 to 4,500 clones, less than 80% occurring once; the ten biggest clones make up roughly 6.4%. Concerning this clone: Its target is not known.

Documented treatment: oral pan-JAK inhibitor, 5-10 mg twice daily. Patients with alopecia areata provided lesional scalp punch biopsies as well as peripheral blood. Sequencing used skin, obtained at week 24, from a patient treated with tofacitinib. The chain is built from TRBV30 and TRBJ1-2; D is uncertain. The source of this sequence is a human donor with alopecia areata. CDR3: CAWSSRRAFSPYGYTF. The CDR3 DNA is TGTGCCTGGAGTTCCCGGAGGGCCTTCTCCCCCTATGGCTACACCTTC.